These 8 T cell receptor beta chains share one sample of origin, sequenced in a study of PD-1 blockade in classical Hodgkin lymphoma. Exposure to brentuximab vedotin varied, and each patient had relapsed following autologous stem cell transplantation. Sequencing was performed with immunoSEQ multiplex PCR; in TCRdb, only in-frame clones are kept and a portion is missing. The sample shows nearly 60,000 clones, 85% to 95% of them seen only once. Material: peripheral blood mononuclear cells (PBMCs), obtained before the second cycle of nivolumab. The receptors derive from a human donor with classical Hodgkin lymphoma.

This chain joins TRBV18 and TRBJ2-7, with D tentatively TRBD2 (5 bases). Germline-derived CDR1 and CDR2 are KGHSH and LQKENI. The CDR3 runs 13 residues. V shed 3 bases and J shed 2 bases, with 8 bases lying between them. The CDR3 sequence: CASSPPRAYEQYF. DNA for the CDR3: TGTGCCAGCTCACCCCCGAGGGCCTACGAGCAGTACTTC.

This clone was counted once. This rearrangement joins TRBV27 to TRBJ2-5; D remains unclear. CDR3 length equals 13 residues. The germline V gene has CDR1 MNHEY and CDR2 SMNVEV (reference sequence). Trimming pared 5 bases from V and 1 base from J, leaving 8 bases between. CDR3 nucleotide sequence: TGTGCCAGCAGTCCCCCTCTCCAAGAGACCCAGTACTTC. It translates to CASSPPLQETQYF.

The rearrangement links TRBV29-1 to TRBJ2-3; unclear D gene. CDR1 SQVTM and CDR2 ANQGSEA come from the germline V gene. The V end was cut by 8 bases, the J end by 2 bases, with 11 bases between. The CDR3 length is 12 residues. CDR3 in amino acids: CSHDQDTDTQYF. Written as DNA, the CDR3 is TGCAGCCATGACCAGGACACAGATACGCAGTATTTT.

The rearrangement joins TRBV9 to TRBJ2-1; D unresolved. The CDR3 extends over 12 amino acids. CDR1 is SGDLS and CDR2 is YYNGEE in the germline V gene. Between the trimmed V and J ends, which lost 3 bases and 5 bases, there was a span of 6 bases. The CDR3 loop reads CASSAMDNEQFF. CDR3 sequence (DNA): TGTGCCAGCAGCGCTATGGACAATGAGCAGTTCTTC.

V and J are TRBV9 and TRBJ1-4; 7 bases line up with TRBD1. This CDR3 has 15 residues. With V trimmed by 4 bases and J by 8 bases, 11 bases remained unmatched. The germline CDR1 and CDR2 sequences are SGDLS and YYNGEE. The CDR3 loop is CASSPFPGQKEKLFF. CDR3 DNA: TGTGCCAGCAGCCCCTTCCCGGGACAGAAAGAAAAACTGTTTTTT.

The chain combines TRBV6-5 with TRBJ2-7, with 7 bases that match TRBD1. CDR1 MNHEY and CDR2 SVGAGI come from the germline V gene. Trimming at V came to 5 bases and at J to 0 bases, leaving 4 bases not matched to a gene. This CDR3 has 14 residues. The CDR3 loop reads CASSVGQISYEQYF. The CDR3 DNA sequence: TGTGCCAGCAGTGTGGGACAGATCTCCTACGAGCAGTACTTC.

V is TRBV5-8 and J is TRBJ2-7, with D uncertain. Deletions cut 3 bases from V and 6 bases from J, with 10 bases between. The CDR3 is made up of 12 amino acids. From germline, CDR1 is SGHTS and CDR2 YDEGEE. CDR3 sequence (DNA): TGTGCCAGCAGCTATTCGGAGCTCGAGCAGTACTTC. This sequence encodes CASSYSELEQYF.

The CDR3 DNA follows: TGTGCCAGCAACCTCCGGGACACTTTTTTGGGAACAGATACGCAGTATTTT. It translates to CASNLRDTFLGTDTQYF. The V gene is TRBV5-8, the J gene TRBJ2-3; a possible D gene is TRBD1 (6 bases). Germline CDR1 and CDR2: SGHTS and YDEGEE. Trimming pared 6 bases from V and 3 bases from J, leaving 23 bases between. The CDR3 sequence is 17 residues long. The entire variable domain, with the rest obtained from reference TRBV5-8 and TRBJ2-3, is as follows: EAGVTQSPTHLIKTRGQQATLRCSPISGHTSVYWYQQALGLGLQFLLWYDEGEERNRGNFPPRFSGRQFPNYSSELNVNALELEDSALYLCASNLRDTFLGTDTQYFGPGTRLTVL.